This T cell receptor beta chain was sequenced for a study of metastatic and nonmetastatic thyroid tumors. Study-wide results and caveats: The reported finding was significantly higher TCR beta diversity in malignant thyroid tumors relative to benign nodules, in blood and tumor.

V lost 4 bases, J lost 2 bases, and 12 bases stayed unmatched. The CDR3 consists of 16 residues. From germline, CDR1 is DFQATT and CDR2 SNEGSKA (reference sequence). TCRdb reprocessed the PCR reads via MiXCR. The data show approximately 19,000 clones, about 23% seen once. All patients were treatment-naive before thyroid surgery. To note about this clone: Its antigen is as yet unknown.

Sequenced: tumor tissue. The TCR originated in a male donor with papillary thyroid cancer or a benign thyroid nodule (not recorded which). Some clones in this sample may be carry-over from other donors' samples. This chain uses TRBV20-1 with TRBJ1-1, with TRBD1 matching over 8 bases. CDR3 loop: CSAIRQGLKGNTEAFF. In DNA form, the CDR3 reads TGCAGTGCTATAAGACAGGGGTTGAAGGGAAACACTGAAGCTTTCTTT.